This passage covers 21 T cell receptor beta chains from one sample sequenced in a study of T cells in localized non-small cell lung cancer. Data came from immunoSEQ multiplex PCR; TCRdb stores just in-frame clones and leaves some out. The table has more than 45,000 clones, roughly 84% seen once. This sample comprised peripheral blood mononuclear cells, obtained before any cancer treatment. These receptors were obtained from a man between 40 and 69 years old with stage III lung adenocarcinoma.

The gene calls are TRBV5-1 and TRBJ2-7; 7 bases are a match to TRBD2. Per germline, CDR1 SGHRS and CDR2 YFSETQ. The CDR3 totals 15 residues. After removal of 5 bases from V and 1 base from J, the junction contained 9 bases not matched to a gene. The DNA for the CDR3 is TGCGCCAGCAGGGCCCTCGGGGGGAGGTCCTACGAGCAGTACTTC. Translation: CASRALGGRSYEQYF.

The chain has TRBV7-9 and TRBJ1-2; D not certain. CDR1 is SEHNR, CDR2 FQNEAQ, per germline (reference sequence). The CDR3 has 17 amino acids. The V gene lost 0 bases and the J gene lost 2 bases, with 16 bases spanning the gap. The CDR3 loop is CASSLAPPRPLNYGYTF. The CDR3 DNA is TGTGCCAGCAGCTTAGCTCCACCTCGGCCTCTAAACTATGGCTACACCTTC. Drawing the rest from reference TRBV7-9 and TRBJ1-2, the complete variable domain is DTGVSQNPRHKITKRGQNVTFRCDPISEHNRLYWYRQTLGQGPEFLTYFQNEAQLEKSRLLSDRFSAERPKGSFSTLEIQRTEQGDSAMYLCASSLAPPRPLNYGYTFGSGTRLTVV.

This clone was found a few times. The chain links TRBV7-3 to TRBJ2-7; 10 positions match TRBD1. Losses at the gene ends were 3 bases for V and 3 bases for J; bases not matched to a gene: 5. This CDR3 comprises 15 residues. Germline V gene data show CDR1 as SGHTA and CDR2 as FQGTGA. The CDR3, as DNA: TGTGCCAGCAGCTTGACGGGACAGGGGCACTACGAGCAGTACTTC. This sequence encodes CASSLTGQGHYEQYF.

This sequence joins TRBV6-1 and TRBJ2-7; 12 bases match TRBD2. With V trimmed by 0 bases and J by 5 bases, 11 bases remained unmatched. The CDR3 is 18 amino acids. From germline, CDR1 is MNHNS and CDR2 SASEGT. CDR3 DNA: TGTGCCAGCAGTGAAGCTGGACTAGCGGGATGGGTGGGCAACGAGCAGTACTTC. Protein sequence: CASSEAGLAGWVGNEQYF.

The gene calls are TRBV5-8 and TRBJ1-5; TRBD1 might be the D (6 bases). Germline V gene data show CDR1 as SGHTS and CDR2 as YDEGEE. This CDR3 is built from 13 residues. The V and J ends lost 3 bases and 6 bases respectively, with 10 bases between them. CDR3 sequence (DNA): TGTGCCAGCAGCTCCACAGGGAGTCAGCCCCAGCATTTT. Its protein product is CASSSTGSQPQHF.

The rearrangement links TRBV10-1 to TRBJ2-3; D could derive from TRBD1 or TRBD2 (6 bases each). V lost 2 bases, J lost 4 bases, and 16 bases lay in between. The CDR3 contains 16 residues. From germline, CDR1 is WNHNN and CDR2 SYGVQD (reference sequence). The CDR3 reads CASSERAVGGADTQYF. CDR3 nucleotide sequence: TGCGCCAGCAGTGAGAGGGCCGTCGGGGGCGCAGATACGCAGTATTTT.

The rearrangement links TRBV7-2 to TRBJ1-1; no firm D call. V shed 5 bases and J shed 1 base, with 11 bases lying between them. Germline assignment: CDR1 SGHTA and CDR2 FQGNSA. This CDR3 has 14 residues. CDR3 sequence reads: CASSPRQSNTEAFF. The CDR3 DNA is TGTGCCAGCAGCCCCCGGCAATCGAACACTGAAGCTTTCTTT.

The V gene is TRBV13, the J gene TRBJ2-2; TRBD1 or TRBD2 may be the D gene (5 bases each). Germline V CDR1 and CDR2: PRHDT, FYEKMQ (reference sequence). Trimming stripped 5 bases from V and 7 bases from J, with 14 bases between. The CDR3 is 14 amino acids. The CDR3 DNA reads as TGTGCCAGCAGCGAGCAGGGCCGGGGCGGGGAGCTGTTTTTT. Its translation is CASSEQGRGGELFF.

This clone was observed a few times. The chain uses TRBV7-6 and TRBJ2-1; 12 bases map to TRBD2. CDR1 is SGHVS, CDR2 FNYEAQ, per germline. The junction had 4 bases not matched to a gene; V was cut back by 4 bases and J by 12 bases. This CDR3 is 13 amino acids long. This CDR3 reads CASSSGTSGSQFF. The CDR3 coding sequence is TGTGCCAGCAGCTCTGGGACTAGCGGGTCGCAGTTCTTC.

This clone was seen a single time. This chain joins TRBV5-4 and TRBJ1-1; D gene uncertain. The CDR3 spans 14 residues. Deletions cut 2 bases from V and 0 bases from J, with 8 bases between. Germline assignment: CDR1 SGHNT and CDR2 YYREEE (reference sequence). The CDR3 protein is CASSLGQVNTEAFF. As DNA, the CDR3 is TGTGCCAGCAGCTTAGGCCAAGTGAACACTGAAGCTTTCTTT.

This clone appeared once. This chain connects TRBV6-6 to TRBJ2-7; tentatively, D is TRBD2 (6 bases). The germline V gene has CDR1 MNHNY and CDR2 SVGAGI (reference sequence). The CDR3 is 14 amino acids. The V end lost 5 bases, the J end lost 1 base, and 12 bases lay between the germline ends. Written as DNA, the CDR3 is TGTGCCAGCAGTAGGATCGGGAGTTCCTACGAGCAGTACTTC. Translated, it gives CASSRIGSSYEQYF.

The chain combines TRBV30 with TRBJ2-1; 13 bases are a match to TRBD2. Germline CDR1 is GTSNPN and CDR2 is SVGIG (reference sequence). The CDR3 has 17 amino acids. V lost 5 bases to trimming and J lost 0 bases; unmatched junction nucleotides: 7. CDR3 sequence reads: CAWVLAGGFSSYNEQFF. The DNA for the CDR3 is TGTGCCTGGGTACTAGCGGGAGGGTTCAGCTCCTACAATGAGCAGTTCTTC.

The rearrangement links TRBV18 to TRBJ2-7; 7 bases fit TRBD1. V trimming: 2 bases; J trimming: 2 bases; junction bases outside the gene matches: 6. Germline lookup yields CDR1 KGHSH and CDR2 LQKENI. This CDR3 region has 15 residues. The CDR3 DNA reads TGTGCCAGCTCACCAATTAGACAGGGACCCTACGAGCAGTACTTC. It encodes CASSPIRQGPYEQYF.

The chain combines TRBV5-4 with TRBJ1-1, with D possibly TRBD1 on 5 matching bases. The ends were cut back, 3 bases at V and 1 base at J, with 10 bases in the middle. CDR3 length: 14 amino acids. Per germline, CDR1 SGHNT and CDR2 YYREEE (reference sequence). The CDR3 region has the DNA TGTGCCAGCAGCTATCCAACAGGGAACACTGAAGCTTTCTTT. Translation: CASSYPTGNTEAFF.

The genes are TRBV18 and TRBJ1-5; TRBD1 is a possible D gene (5 bases). Germline CDR1 is KGHSH and CDR2 is LQKENI. This CDR3 is built from 13 residues. V was cut by 3 bases and J by 5 bases, with 8 bases left in between. The CDR3: CASSPGTYQPQHF. The CDR3 bases are TGTGCCAGCTCACCGGGGACCTATCAGCCCCAGCATTTT.

The chain recombines TRBV4-3 with TRBJ1-5; D unclear. Trimming stripped 0 bases from V and 7 bases from J, with 7 bases between. The CDR3 runs to 13 residues. Germline CDR1 reads LGHNA; CDR2 reads YSLEER. Here the CDR3 reads CASSQDVWQPQHF. The CDR3 bases are TGCGCCAGCAGCCAAGACGTGTGGCAGCCCCAGCATTTT.

The chain has TRBV11-3 and TRBJ1-1; 7 nucleotides agree with TRBD1. The germline V gene encodes CDR1 SGHNT and CDR2 YENEEA. The CDR3 has 13 residues. J gave up 3 bases and V 5 bases, and 3 bases lay outside the gene matches. CDR3 nucleotides: TGTGCCAGCAGCGCCGACAGGGACACTGAAGCTTTCTTT. Amino acids: CASSADRDTEAFF. The variable domain in full, with the rest retrieved from reference TRBV11-3 and TRBJ1-1, is EAGVVQSPRYKIIEKKQPVAFWCNPISGHNTLYWYLQNLGQGPELLIRYENEEAVDDSQLPKDRFSAERLKGVDSTLKIQPAELGDSAVYLCASSADRDTEAFFGQGTRLTVV.

The rearrangement links TRBV7-9 to TRBJ1-2, with a weak D call TRBD1 (6 bases). The CDR3 is made up of 14 amino acids. V gave up 1 base and J gave up 2 bases, with 8 bases separating them. Germline loops: CDR1 SEHNR, CDR2 FQNEAQ (reference sequence). CDR3 bases: TGTGCCAGCAGCTTAGATACAGGGAACTATGGCTACACCTTC. Protein product: CASSLDTGNYGYTF.

The rearrangement uses TRBV11-1 and TRBJ1-3; D ambiguous. V gave up 1 base and J gave up 2 bases, with 12 bases separating them. Germline assignment: CDR1 SGHAT and CDR2 FQDESV (reference sequence). The CDR3 consists of 16 residues. The CDR3 reads CASSLGRVWAGNTIYF. CDR3 nucleotides: TGTGCCAGCAGCTTAGGCCGCGTTTGGGCTGGAAACACCATATATTTT.

In this sample, this clone turned up a few times. The rearrangement uses TRBV5-6 and TRBJ1-1; D not resolved. Germline V lookup: CDR1 SGHDT, CDR2 YYEEEE. The V gene lost 0 bases and the J gene lost 1 base, with 13 bases spanning the gap. The CDR3 length is 16 residues. The CDR3 region has the DNA TGTGCCAGCAGCTTGGAGACCGGGATCCCGAACACTGAAGCTTTCTTT. Amino acids: CASSLETGIPNTEAFF.

V gene TRBV4-2 combines with J gene TRBJ2-3; TRBD2 matches at 9 bases. The germline CDR1 and CDR2 sequences are LGHNA and YNFKEQ. J lost 2 bases, V lost 0 bases, and 12 bases had no gene match. This CDR3 is built from 19 residues. CDR3 in amino acids: CASSQDGRTSVLLTDTQYF. CDR3 in DNA: TGTGCCAGCAGCCAAGATGGGAGGACTAGCGTCCTCCTCACAGATACGCAGTATTTT.